This entry lists 19 T cell receptor beta chains sequenced from one sample in a study of T cells in women clearing cervical HPV infection. The assay was immunoSEQ multiplex PCR, and TCRdb's table has in-frame clones only and misses some. The sample's table shows about 48,000 clones. Sequencing input: blood buffy coat. These receptors originate from a woman between 18 and 70 years old with a cervical HPV16 infection that either progressed to CIN3+ or cleared (not recorded which).

Concerning this clone itself: The read stops 3 residues short of the end of the CDR3; the missing end is completed from the germline J gene. The chain couples TRBV28 to TRBJ2-3; tentative D call: TRBD1 (6 bases). CDR3 length equals 14 residues. The germline V gene encodes CDR1 MDHEN and CDR2 SYDVKM. CDR3 residues: CASSLDRTVRSQYF. CDR3 DNA, as far as it was read: TGTGCCAGCAGTTTAGACAGGACAGTCCGATCG. Supplemented by reference TRBV28 and TRBJ2-3, the full variable domain reads DVKVTQSSRYLVKRTGEKVFLECVQDMDHENMFWYRQDPGLGLRLIYFSYDVKMKEKGDIPEGYSVSREKKERFSLILESASTNQTSMYLCASSLDRTVRSQYFGPGTRLTVL.

A word on this clone: The CDR3 end falls 3 residues outside the read, so it is completed with the germline J gene. The chain uses TRBV4-2 and TRBJ2-1; D is undetermined. Germline assignment: CDR1 LGHNA and CDR2 YNFKEQ. This CDR3 has 13 amino acids. V was clipped by 4 bases and J by 9 bases, with 13 bases between them. The CDR3 bases that were read are TGTGCCAGCAGCCCACTCGTCCAATTTGAG. It translates to CASSPLVQFE. In full, the CDR3 reads CASSPLVQFEQFF.

Note on this clone: Read data end 3 residues before the CDR3 end; the end is taken from the germline J gene. The chain carries TRBV19 and TRBJ1-2, with D possibly TRBD1 on 6 matching bases. Trimming shortened V by 6 bases and J by 3 bases, and 17 bases separated the two germline ends. The CDR3 spans 15 residues. CDR1 is LNHDA, CDR2 SQIVND, per germline (reference sequence). The DNA read from the CDR3 is TGTGCCAGTAGCAAAACCGACAGGACCTACTATGGC. Amino acid sequence: CASSKTDRTYYG. The CDR3, in full, reads CASSKTDRTYYGYTF.

Worth noting for this clone: Coverage ceases 3 residues before the CDR3 finishes, and the germline J gene fills in the end. This chain uses TRBV2 with TRBJ1-5, with D tentatively TRBD1 (5 bases). This CDR3 contains 16 residues. V shed 8 bases and J shed 5 bases, with 22 bases lying between them. The germline gives CDR1 SNHLY, CDR2 FYNNEI. CDR3 bases read: TGTGCCAGCTCAACAAACGTTTGGGGCGCCGATCAGCCC. Translated, it gives CASSTNVWGADQP. The full-length CDR3 reads as CASSTNVWGADQPQHF.

Of note for this clone: The read falls 3 residues short of the CDR3 end, and the missing part is taken from the germline J gene. The V gene is TRBV7-2, the J gene TRBJ1-1; D not resolved. Looked up from germline, CDR1 is SGHTA and CDR2 is FQGNSA. V lost 1 base and J 6 bases, leaving 9 bases between the germline ends. This CDR3 is built from 13 residues. Partial CDR3 DNA: TGTGCCAGCAGCTTAGGGGCCACTCCTGAA. As protein: CASSLGATPE. Given in full, the CDR3 is CASSLGATPEAFF. The full variable domain, rest sourced from reference TRBV7-2 and TRBJ1-1, is GAGVSQSPSNKVTEKGKDVELRCDPISGHTALYWYRQSLGQGLEFLIYFQGNSAPDKSGLPSDRFSAERTGGSVSTLTIQRTQQEDSAVYLCASSLGATPEAFFGQGTRLTVV.

Note on this clone: A read error may account for a junction end that differs from germline. The read falls 3 residues short of the CDR3 end, and the missing part is taken from the germline J gene. This chain links TRBV4-2 with TRBJ2-5; weak D call: TRBD1 (6 bases). CDR1 and CDR2 (germline): LGHNA, YNFKEQ. This CDR3 is 16 amino acids long. This chain's CDR3 is CASSQGPGTSDETQYF. The CDR3 bases that were read are TGCGCCAGCAGCCAAGGCCCCGGGACATCTGATGAGACC.

The part of the CDR3 DNA that was read is TGTGCCAGCAGCCAAGAACCCAGGGGGGAGACC. It encodes CASSQEPRGET. The entire CDR3 protein reads CASSQEPRGETQYF. The chain recombines TRBV4-2 with TRBJ2-5, with TRBD1 identical over 7 bases. The read gets to within 3 residues of the CDR3 end, and the germline J gene fills in the rest. V lost 0 bases, J lost 5 bases, and 3 bases stayed unmatched. Germline CDR1 and CDR2: LGHNA and YNFKEQ. This CDR3 has 14 amino acids.

Note on this clone: Coverage ceases 3 residues before the CDR3 finishes, and the germline J gene fills in the end. The rearrangement links TRBV19 to TRBJ2-7; 9 bases are shared with TRBD1. V shed 3 bases, J shed 3 bases, and the junction held 3 bases outside the gene matches. Germline CDR1 LNHDA, CDR2 SQIVND (reference sequence). This CDR3 contains 14 residues. The covered CDR3 bases are TGTGCCAGTAGTATCGGGGGACAGGGCTACGAG. Residues: CASSIGGQGYE. The CDR3, in full, reads CASSIGGQGYEQYF. Drawing the rest from reference TRBV19 and TRBJ2-7, the complete variable domain is DGGITQSPKYLFRKEGQNVTLSCEQNLNHDAMYWYRQDPGQGLRLIYYSQIVNDFQKGDIAEGYSVSREKKESFPLTVTSAQKNPTAFYLCASSIGGQGYEQYFGPGTRLTVT.

Partial CDR3 DNA: TGTGCCAGTAGTATACTGGGGGCCGCCTACGAG. It translates to CASSILGAAYE. The entire CDR3 protein is CASSILGAAYEQYF. J is TRBJ2-7 and V is TRBV19, with D possibly being TRBD1 (6 bases). Read coverage stops 3 residues before the CDR3 terminus; the germline J gene supplies the remainder. From germline, CDR1 is LNHDA and CDR2 SQIVND (reference sequence). The germline V and J ends were trimmed by 2 bases and 2 bases, with 10 bases remaining between them. The CDR3 length is 14 residues. The variable domain in full, completed from reference TRBV19 and TRBJ2-7, reads DGGITQSPKYLFRKEGQNVTLSCEQNLNHDAMYWYRQDPGQGLRLIYYSQIVNDFQKGDIAEGYSVSREKKESFPLTVTSAQKNPTAFYLCASSILGAAYEQYFGPGTRLTVT.

Details on this clone: The missing CDR3 end, 3 residues past where the read stops, is filled in from the germline J gene. This chain connects TRBV28 to TRBJ1-2; no firm D call. This CDR3 comprises 14 residues. The V gene's germline CDR1 is MDHEN and CDR2 SYDVKM. V dropped 5 bases and J dropped 3 bases, with 13 bases sitting between them. CDR3 sequence: CASSASGFYYGYTF. CDR3 DNA, as far as it was read: TGTGCCAGCAGTGCATCGGGGTTCTACTATGGC.

Remarks on this clone: The CDR3 end is not reached by the read, which stops 3 residues before it; the germline J gene fills it in. The chain carries TRBV28 and TRBJ2-7; D is undetermined. CDR1 is MDHEN and CDR2 is SYDVKM in the germline V gene. V was trimmed by 1 base and J by 1 base, leaving 8 bases between them. This CDR3 region has 14 residues. CDR3 DNA, as far as it was read: TGTGCCAGCAGTTTATCGTACGGTTCCTACGAG. Its translation: CASSLSYGSYE. The whole CDR3 reads CASSLSYGSYEQYF.

Details on this clone: The read halts 3 residues ahead of the CDR3 end, with the missing end drawn from the germline J gene. The chain joins TRBV20-1 to TRBJ2-1, with TRBD2 identical over 13 bases. The CDR3 covers 15 residues. Germline assignment: CDR1 DFQATT and CDR2 SNEGSKA (reference sequence). V gave up 5 bases and J gave up 8 bases; unmatched junction bases: 9. The CDR3 spells CSAYGLAGDLDEQFF. Partial CDR3 DNA: TGCAGTGCTTATGGACTAGCGGGAGATCTCGATGAG.

The CDR3 here is CASSIAVGSGGELFF. CDR3 DNA, as far as it was read: TGTGCCAGTAGTATAGCAGTGGGGAGCGGCGGGGAG. The chain joins TRBV19 to TRBJ2-2; D may be TRBD2 (5 bases). The observed sequence ends 3 residues before the CDR3 terminus, with the missing tail filled in from the germline J gene. This CDR3 comprises 15 residues. Germline CDR1 and CDR2: LNHDA and SQIVND (reference sequence). V was trimmed by 1 base and J by 7 bases, leaving 13 bases between them.

As concerns this clone: The read terminates 3 residues before the CDR3 end, so the remaining end is supplied by the germline J gene. V and J are TRBV7-9 and TRBJ2-1, with 13 bases identical to TRBD2. The CDR3 loop spans 15 amino acids. Germline V CDR1 and CDR2: SEHNR, FQNEAQ (reference sequence). Losses at the gene ends were 5 bases for V and 6 bases for J; bases not matched to a gene: 4. The part of the CDR3 DNA that was read is TGTGCCAGCAGCCCGGGACTAGCGGGGCGCAATGAG. Its translation: CASSPGLAGRNE. The CDR3 in its entirety is CASSPGLAGRNEQFF.

With respect to this clone: The CDR3 extends 3 residues past the end of the read, so its final part is completed from the germline J gene. V gene TRBV5-1 combines with J gene TRBJ1-1, with a tentative D call TRBD1 (6 bases). This CDR3 spans 15 amino acids. Trimming took 2 bases from V and 3 from J, leaving 14 bases between them. Germline V gene lookup returns CDR1 SGHRS and CDR2 YFSETQ. The part of the CDR3 DNA that was read is TGCGCCAGCAGCTTAGGACAGAATGGGGACACTGAA. Translation gives CASSLGQNGDTE. The CDR3 in full is CASSLGQNGDTEAFF.

To note about this clone: The read falls 3 residues short of the CDR3 end, and the missing part is taken from the germline J gene. The J gene is TRBJ2-5, the V gene TRBV28; 7 nucleotides agree with TRBD2. Germline CDR1 MDHEN, CDR2 SYDVKM. This CDR3 is built from 16 residues. V was clipped by 2 bases and J by 5 bases; unmatched bases: 11. The sequenced CDR3 bases are TGTGCCAGCAGTTTAGGGGGGGTAGCCTCTCTGGAGACC. Protein product: CASSLGGVASLET. The full CDR3 protein reads CASSLGGVASLETQYF.

The CDR3 spells CSVVLVNEQFF. Incomplete CDR3 DNA: TGCAGCGTTGTATTAGTAAATGAG. The chain uses TRBV29-1 and TRBJ2-1; D gene uncertain. The read comes to an end 3 residues before the CDR3 does, leaving the germline J gene to fill in the end. Germline CDR1 SQVTM, CDR2 ANQGSEA. Between the trimmed V and J ends, which lost 4 bases and 7 bases, there was a span of 8 bases. There are 11 residues in the CDR3.

As concerns this clone: Read coverage stops 3 residues before the CDR3 terminus; the germline J gene supplies the remainder. The chain couples TRBV12-3 or TRBV12-4 to TRBJ1-1, with a possible D match to TRBD1 (5 bases). The germline V and J ends were trimmed by 4 bases and 1 base, with 10 bases remaining between them. This CDR3 has 14 residues. CDR3 DNA, as far as it was read: TGTGCCAGCAGTTCCATGGGGGGGAACACTGAA. It yields the protein CASSSMGGNTE. The entire CDR3 is CASSSMGGNTEAFF.

Remarks on this clone: The read gets to within 3 residues of the CDR3 end, and the germline J gene fills in the rest. J is TRBJ2-7 and V is TRBV7-2, with 12 positions matching TRBD2. Germline trimming cut 2 bases from V and 3 bases from J; bases unmatched to any gene: 2. Germline V lookup: CDR1 SGHTA, CDR2 FQGNSA. The CDR3 has 15 residues. Here the CDR3 reads CASSLSSGGDYEQYF. The CDR3 bases that were read are TGTGCCAGCAGCTTATCTAGCGGGGGGGACTACGAG.